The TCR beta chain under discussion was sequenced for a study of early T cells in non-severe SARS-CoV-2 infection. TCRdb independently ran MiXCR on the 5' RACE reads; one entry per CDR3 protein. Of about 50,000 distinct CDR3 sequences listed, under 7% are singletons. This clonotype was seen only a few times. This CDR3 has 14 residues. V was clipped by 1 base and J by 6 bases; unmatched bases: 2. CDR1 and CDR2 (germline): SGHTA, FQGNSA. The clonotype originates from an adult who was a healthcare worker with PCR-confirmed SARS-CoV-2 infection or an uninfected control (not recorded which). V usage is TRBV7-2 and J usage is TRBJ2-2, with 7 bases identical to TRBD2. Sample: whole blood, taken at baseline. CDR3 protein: CASSLGGRAGELFF. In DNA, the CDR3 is TGTGCCAGCAGCTTAGGAGGGAGGGCCGGGGAGCTGTTTTTT.